Included here is one T cell receptor (beta chain) sequence, with context. 60 Vbeta and 13 Jbeta primers were used in PCR. This table comes from immunoSEQ multiplex PCR, and its TCRdb copy is limited to in-frame clones, with some not included. The data hold 200,000 or so clones, with 82% observed a single time. This entry comes from a study of cytomegalovirus exposure and HLA in healthy donors. There are 11 residues in the CDR3. Germline V gene sequence: CDR1 KGHSH, CDR2 LQKENI. V shed 6 bases and J shed 5 bases, with 7 bases lying between them. This TCR was sampled from a woman aged 50 to 60 in good health and CMV-seropositive. Sequenced material: PBMCs. The chain combines TRBV18 with TRBJ2-5, with D unresolved. CDR3 protein: CASSPPETQYF. Written as DNA, the CDR3 is TGTGCCAGCTCCCCTCCGGAGACCCAGTACTTC.